This T cell receptor beta chain was profiled in a study of control samples from healthy donors and cancer patients (dated by TCRdb to about 2020). With respect to this clone: What antigen it recognizes has not been identified. Base quality data are lacking; no much larger clone is found one base away.

Libraries were prepared through the immunoSEQ multiplex PCR assay. TCRdb re-hosts the immuneACCESS table, in-frame sequences only. Its copies lack some clones; in the studies checked, an unresolved V gene accounts for under half of them, and the cause for the rest is not known. In this sample the table shows roughly 160,000 clones, 90% to 95% of which occur a single time. 11% to 15% of the sample lies in the top ten. Germline trimming amounts to 3 bases on V and 3 bases on J, with 8 as the count of junction bases outside the gene matches. Its CDR3 holds 15 amino acids, cysteine through phenylalanine. Only the CDR3 region is kept as DNA, spanning 45 bases read in frame from base 1. CDR1 and CDR2, looked up from the germline V gene, are MGHRA and YSYEKL.

The sequencing input was PBMCs. The receptor was isolated from a man in his 60s with colorectal cancer. The chain is encoded by TRBV4-1 joined to TRBJ2-7; TRBD1 lines up with 7 middle nucleotides. The CDR3 region reads CASSQGLGGYYEQYF. In nucleotide form, the sequence is TGCGCCAGCAGCCAGGGGCTAGGGGGCTACTACGAGCAGTACTTC.